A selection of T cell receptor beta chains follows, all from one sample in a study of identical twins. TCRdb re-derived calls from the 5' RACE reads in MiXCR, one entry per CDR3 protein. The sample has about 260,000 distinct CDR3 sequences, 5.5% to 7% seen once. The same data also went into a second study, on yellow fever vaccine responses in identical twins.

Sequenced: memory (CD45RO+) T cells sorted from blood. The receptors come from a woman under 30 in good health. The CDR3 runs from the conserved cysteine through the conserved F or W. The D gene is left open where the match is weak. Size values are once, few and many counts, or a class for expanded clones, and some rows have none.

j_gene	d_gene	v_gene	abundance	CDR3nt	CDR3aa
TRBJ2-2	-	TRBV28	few	TGTGCCAGCACCCTTTATAGGGGGGGCCGGCCCGGGGAGCTGTTTTTT	CASTLYRGGRPGELFF
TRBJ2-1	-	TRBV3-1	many	TGTGCCAGCAGCCAAGCTCTTGTTGGGTACAATGAGCAGTTCTTC	CASSQALVGYNEQFF
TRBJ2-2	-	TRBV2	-	TGTGCCAGCAGGCCTGGACAGACCCCCACCGGGGAGCTGTTTTTT	CASRPGQTPTGELFF
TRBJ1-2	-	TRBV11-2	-	TGTGCCAGCAGCTTAGAAGGCAGGGGTAACGGCTACACCTTC	CASSLEGRGNGYTF
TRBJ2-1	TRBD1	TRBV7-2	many	TGTGCCAGCAGCTTAGCCCGAGATCGAGACAGGGGACGTCATGAGCAGTTCTTC	CASSLARDRDRGRHEQFF
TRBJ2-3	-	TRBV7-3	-	TGTGCCAGCAGCTTAATAGGAATAACAACAGATACGCAGTATTTT	CASSLIGITTDTQYF
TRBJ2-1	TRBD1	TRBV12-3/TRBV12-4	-	TGTGCCAGCAGTCTTAGACAGGGCAATGAGCAGTTCTTC	CASSLRQGNEQFF
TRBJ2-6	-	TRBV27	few	TGTGCCAGCAGACCAACAGGGGGGGCCAACGTCCTGACTTTC	CASRPTGGANVLTF
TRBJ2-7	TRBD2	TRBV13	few	TGTGCCAGCAGCTACCGTAGCGGGAAGAACGAGCAGTACTTC	CASSYRSGKNEQYF
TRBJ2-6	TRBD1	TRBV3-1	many	TGTGCCAGCAGCCTCGGGACAGTGATCTCTGGGGCCAACGTCCTGACTTTC	CASSLGTVISGANVLTF
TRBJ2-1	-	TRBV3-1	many	TGTGCCAGCAGCGTGGGGCTAGCCTCCTACAATGAGCAGTTCTTC	CASSVGLASYNEQFF
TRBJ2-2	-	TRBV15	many	TGTGCCACCAGTCTGGGGACCCAAGGTCTCGGGGAGCTGTTTTTT	CATSLGTQGLGELFF
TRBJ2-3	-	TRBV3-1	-	TGTGCCAGCAGCCATCAACTTCTATCTACGCAGTATTTT	CASSHQLLSTQYF
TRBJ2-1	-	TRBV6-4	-	TGTGCCAGCAGTGACGGTGGGGGGACCTACAATGAGCAGTTCTTC	CASSDGGGTYNEQFF
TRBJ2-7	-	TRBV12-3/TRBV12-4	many	TGTGCCAGCTACGAGCAGTACTTC	CASYEQYF
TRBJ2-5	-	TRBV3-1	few	TGTGCCAGCAGCCAAGTACTAGCCTCCGCGGGGGAGACCCAGTACTTC	CASSQVLASAGETQYF
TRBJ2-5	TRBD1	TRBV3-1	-	TGTGCCAGCAGAGACAGGGATAAAGAGACCCAGTACTTC	CASRDRDKETQYF
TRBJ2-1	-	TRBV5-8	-	TGTGCCAGCAGCGTCGGAAGGGATCAGTTCTTC	CASSVGRDQFF
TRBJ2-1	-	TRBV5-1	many	TGCGCCAGCAGCTCAACAAGTCAGATTAATGAGCAGTTCTTC	CASSSTSQINEQFF
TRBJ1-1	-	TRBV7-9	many	TGTGCCAGCAGCCTGGAGGGGTTGGCTTTCTTT	CASSLEGLAFF
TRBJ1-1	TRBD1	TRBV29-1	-	TGCAGCGTTGAAGATACAGGGGGTCGGGCTGAAGCTTTCTTT	CSVEDTGGRAEAFF
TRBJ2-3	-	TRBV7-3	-	TGTGCCAGCAGCTTAAAGAAGGCAGATACGCAGTATTTT	CASSLKKADTQYF
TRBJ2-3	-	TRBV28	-	TGTGCCAGCAGTATGTCTGCATATACGCAGTATTTT	CASSMSAYTQYF
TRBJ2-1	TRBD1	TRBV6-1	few	TGTGCCAGCAGCGCCAAACCCGGGACAGGGGCGAATGAGCAGTTCTTC	CASSAKPGTGANEQFF
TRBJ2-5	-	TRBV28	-	TGTGCCAGCAGTTTCCCTATGGGGGTAGAGACCCAGTACTTC	CASSFPMGVETQYF
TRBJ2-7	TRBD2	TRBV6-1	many	TGTGCCAGCAGCCCCCGGGAGGGCCGGAACGAGCAGTACTTC	CASSPREGRNEQYF
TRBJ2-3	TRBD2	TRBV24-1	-	TGTGCCACCAGCGGGCTAGCGGGGAACACAGATACGCAGTATTTT	CATSGLAGNTDTQYF
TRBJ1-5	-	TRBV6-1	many	TGTGCCAGCAGTCCCCTAGGGGGAAGCAATCAGCCCCAGCATTTT	CASSPLGGSNQPQHF
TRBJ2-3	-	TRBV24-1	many	TGTGCCACCAGTGACGGATACTACACAGATACGCAGTATTTT	CATSDGYYTDTQYF
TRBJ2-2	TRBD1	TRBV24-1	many	TGTGCCACTGGGACAGGGAGGACCGGGGAGCTGTTTTTT	CATGTGRTGELFF
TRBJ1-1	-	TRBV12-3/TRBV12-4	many	TGTGCCAGCAGTCGAAGGAACACTGAAGCTTTCTTT	CASSRRNTEAFF
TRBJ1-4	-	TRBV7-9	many	TGTGCCAGCAGCACCGACAGCGCGCGCGAAAAACTGTTTTTT	CASSTDSAREKLFF
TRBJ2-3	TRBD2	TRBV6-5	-	TGTGCCAGCAGTTACACCCCGGGGGGGGGCCTAGATACGCAGTATTTT	CASSYTPGGGLDTQYF
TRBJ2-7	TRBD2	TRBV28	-	TGTGCCAGCACCCCTTCGATAGCGGGAGTCTACGAGCAGTACTTC	CASTPSIAGVYEQYF
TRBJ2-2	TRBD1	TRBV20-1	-	TGCAGTGCTAGGCCCACAGGGGGGAAGAACACCGGGGAGCTGTTTTTT	CSARPTGGKNTGELFF
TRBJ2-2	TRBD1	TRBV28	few	TGTGCCAGCAGTCCCACCGGGACAGTCAAAACCGGGGAGCTGTTTTTT	CASSPTGTVKTGELFF
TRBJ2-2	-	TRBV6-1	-	TGTGCCAGCACTCCGATATGGGGGGACACCGGGGAGCTGTTTTTT	CASTPIWGDTGELFF
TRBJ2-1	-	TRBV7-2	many	TGTGCCAGCAGCTTAGGCCCAAATAGCTATGAGCAGTTCTTC	CASSLGPNSYEQFF
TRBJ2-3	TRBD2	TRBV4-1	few	TGCGCCAGCAGCCGTAGCGGGGGGGCCTCAGATACGCAGTATTTT	CASSRSGGASDTQYF
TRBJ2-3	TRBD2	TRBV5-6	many	TGTGCCAGCACCAAGAGCGGGGTAGATACGCAGTATTTT	CASTKSGVDTQYF
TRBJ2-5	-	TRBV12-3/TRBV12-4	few	TGTGCCAGCAGCCATCCAGGGACACCAGAGACCCAGTACTTC	CASSHPGTPETQYF
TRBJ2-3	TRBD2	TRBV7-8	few	TGTGCCAGCAGCTTAGGTGGGGCGGGAGTACTCCCAGATACGCAGTATTTT	CASSLGGAGVLPDTQYF
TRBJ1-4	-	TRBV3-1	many	TGTGCCAGCAGACCGAGGGGGACTAATGAAAAACTGTTTTTT	CASRPRGTNEKLFF
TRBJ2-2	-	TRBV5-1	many	TGCGCCAGCAGAGTTGGGATCACCGGGGAGCTGTTTTTT	CASRVGITGELFF
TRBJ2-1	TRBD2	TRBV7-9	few	TGTGCCAGCAGTAAACTAGCGGTTGGGAGTTCCTACAATGAGCAGTTCTTC	CASSKLAVGSSYNEQFF
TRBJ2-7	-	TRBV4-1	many	TGCGCCAGCAGCCAAACCGGAAACGAGCAGTACTTC	CASSQTGNEQYF
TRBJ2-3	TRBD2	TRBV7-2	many	TGTGCCATCAAGGGCGGGAGTCAGGGGCAGTATTTT	CAIKGGSQGQYF
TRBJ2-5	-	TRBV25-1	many	TGTGCCAGCAGTGACGGCCTTGGAGACCGCGTGAAGGAGACCCAGTACTTC	CASSDGLGDRVKETQYF
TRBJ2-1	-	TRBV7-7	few	TGTGCCAGCAGCTTAGCGGGGTCAGGCATTGAGCAGTTCTTC	CASSLAGSGIEQFF
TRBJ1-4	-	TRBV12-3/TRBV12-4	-	TGTGCCAGCAGTCAAGCAGGGAGAGTGGGTGAAAAACTGTTTTTT	CASSQAGRVGEKLFF
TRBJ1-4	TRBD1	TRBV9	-	TGTGCCAGCAGCGTAGAGGGGACAGTTAAGGAAAAACTGTTTTTT	CASSVEGTVKEKLFF